Below, 12 T cell receptor beta chains from the same sample are listed, as sequenced in a study of blood T cell repertoires in COVID-19. Clones were sequenced by immunoSEQ multiplex PCR, and TCRdb holds only the in-frame ones, with some missing. The sample lists about 210,000 clones; 87% were seen once. Sequencing used PBMCs or T cells enriched from blood (not recorded which). These receptors were taken from a man aged 18 to 29 with acute COVID-19.

The sample holds one count of this clone. The chain links TRBV5-1 to TRBJ2-3; no firm D call. This CDR3 region has 15 residues. Germline assignment: CDR1 SGHRS and CDR2 YFSETQ. The V end lost 0 bases, the J end lost 1 base, and 9 bases lay between the germline ends. For the CDR3, the DNA is TGCGCCAGCAGCTTGGGAGGCGGTCGCACAGATACGCAGTATTTT. Translated: CASSLGGGRTDTQYF.

This clone is medium-sized. V is TRBV5-1 and J is TRBJ2-1; 9 positions match TRBD1. With 2 bases clipped from V and 3 bases from J, the junction kept 18 bases outside the gene matches. This CDR3 is built from 20 residues. CDR1 is SGHRS, CDR2 YFSETQ, per germline. CDR3 bases: TGCGCCAGCAGCTTACAACCGGGACAGGGACCCCCTGCCCTCTACAATGAGCAGTTCTTC. This translates into CASSLQPGQGPPALYNEQFF. Filled out from reference TRBV5-1 and TRBJ2-1, the complete variable domain reads KAGVTQTPRYLIKTRGQQVTLSCSPISGHRSVSWYQQTPGQGLQFLFEYFSETQRNKGNFPGRFSGRQFSNSRSEMNVSTLELGDSALYLCASSLQPGQGPPALYNEQFFGPGTRLTVL.

The V and J genes are TRBV3-1 (or the pseudogene TRBV3-2) and TRBJ2-3; TRBD2 agrees at 9 bases. The CDR3 is 20 residues long. Germline values: CDR1 LGHDT, CDR2 YNNKEL (reference sequence). Trimming took 0 bases from V and 4 from J; bases not matched to a gene: 17. The CDR3 loop is CASSQDSPLAGYSQADTQYF. The CDR3 region has the DNA TGTGCCAGCAGCCAAGATTCGCCACTAGCGGGTTATTCGCAGGCAGATACGCAGTATTTT.

The table lists this clone with a count of one. The chain has TRBV28 and TRBJ2-7; D possibly corresponds to TRBD1 (5 bases). CDR3 size: 16 residues. Per germline, CDR1 MDHEN and CDR2 SYDVKM. Deletions cut 2 bases from V and 5 bases from J, with 19 bases between. As DNA, the CDR3 is TGTGCCAGCAGTTTAATCCCCTCCCAGGGAAGGAACGAGCAGTACTTC. This sequence encodes CASSLIPSQGRNEQYF.

The chain employs TRBV9 and TRBJ2-7; 12 bases agree with TRBD2. This CDR3 has 14 residues. The V gene end was trimmed by 2 bases and the J gene end by 4 bases; junction bases not matched to a gene: 1. The V gene's germline CDR1 is SGDLS and CDR2 YYNGEE. CDR3 sequence: CASSVTSGSYEQYF. In nucleotides, the CDR3 is TGTGCCAGCAGCGTGACTAGCGGGAGTTACGAGCAGTACTTC. The variable domain in full, completed from reference TRBV9 and TRBJ2-7, reads DSGVTQTPKHLITATGQRVTLRCSPRSGDLSVYWYQQSLDQGLQFLIQYYNGEERAKGNILERFSAQQFPDLHSELNLSSLELGDSALYFCASSVTSGSYEQYFGPGTRLTVT.

Only one count was recorded for this clone. The chain recombines TRBV2 with TRBJ2-1; 9 nucleotides agree with TRBD2. V was pared by 8 bases and J by 8 bases, with 13 bases of the junction left unmatched. The CDR3 spans 15 residues. CDR1 is SNHLY and CDR2 is FYNNEI in the germline V gene. CDR3 coding DNA: TGTGCCAGCGGCGTTGGCACTAGCGGGTCCGATGAGCAGTTCTTC. It specifies CASGVGTSGSDEQFF.

The chain joins TRBV7-9 to TRBJ2-1; 7 nucleotides match TRBD2. CDR1 and CDR2 (germline): SEHNR, FQNEAQ (reference sequence). V lost 5 bases, J lost 9 bases, and 10 bases stayed unmatched. CDR3 size: 14 residues. CDR3 region: CASSPNLSGGEQFF. The CDR3 bases are TGTGCCAGCAGCCCAAATCTCTCGGGAGGTGAGCAGTTCTTC.

This clone was found a few times. J is TRBJ2-1 and V is TRBV13; D is possibly TRBD2 (6 bases). CDR1 is PRHDT and CDR2 is FYEKMQ in the germline V gene (reference sequence). Deletions cut 6 bases from V and 0 bases from J, with 9 bases between. The CDR3 consists of 14 residues. The chain's CDR3 is CASSSGSSYNEQFF. CDR3 DNA: TGTGCCAGCAGTAGCGGAAGCTCCTACAATGAGCAGTTCTTC.

This clone was recorded only once. This chain uses TRBV28 with TRBJ2-3; maybe TRBD1 (7 bases). Germline V gene sequence: CDR1 MDHEN, CDR2 SYDVKM. Trimming left V 5 bases short and J 2 bases short, with 14 bases between. CDR3 length: 15 amino acids. CDR3 loop: CASSQGGKFTDTQYF. DNA of the CDR3: TGTGCCAGCAGTCAGGGGGGCAAGTTCACAGATACGCAGTATTTT.

The genes are TRBV28 and TRBJ1-2; D unresolved. The V end was cut by 5 bases, the J end by 5 bases, with 6 bases between. The germline gives CDR1 MDHEN, CDR2 SYDVKM. CDR3 length equals 11 residues. CDR3 sequence: CASSKSYGYTF. The CDR3 DNA sequence: TGTGCCAGCAGTAAATCTTATGGCTACACCTTC.

V gene TRBV21-1 combines with J gene TRBJ2-1; the table's D call of TRBD1 was not tested on the DNA. TRBV21-1 is a pseudogene. The CDR3 has 17 residues. The CDR3 region has the DNA TGTGCCAGCAGCAGCCCCCTGGGCAGCAGCTCCTACAATGAGCAGTTCTTC. It translates to CASSSPLGSSSYNEQFF.

This chain joins TRBV24-1 and TRBJ2-7; a weak D match, TRBD2 (6 bases). V lost 4 bases, J lost 5 bases, and 17 bases lay in between. The CDR3 is 15 amino acids. Germline V gene data show CDR1 as KGHDR and CDR2 as SFDVKD. The chain's CDR3 is CATSEGRGLADEQYF. DNA of the CDR3: TGTGCCACCAGTGAGGGCCGTGGGTTAGCGGACGAGCAGTACTTC.